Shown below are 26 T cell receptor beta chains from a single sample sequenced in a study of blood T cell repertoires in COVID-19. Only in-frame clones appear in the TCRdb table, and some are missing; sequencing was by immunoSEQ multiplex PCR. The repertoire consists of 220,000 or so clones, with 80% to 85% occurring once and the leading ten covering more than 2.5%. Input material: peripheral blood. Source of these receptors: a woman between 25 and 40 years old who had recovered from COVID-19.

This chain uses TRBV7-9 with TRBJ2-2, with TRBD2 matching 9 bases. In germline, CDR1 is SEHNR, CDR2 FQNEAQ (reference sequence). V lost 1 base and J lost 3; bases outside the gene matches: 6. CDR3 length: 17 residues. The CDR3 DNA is TGTGCCAGCAGCTTAGTCGCGGGAGGGAAGGACACCGGGGAGCTGTTTTTT. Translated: CASSLVAGGKDTGELFF.

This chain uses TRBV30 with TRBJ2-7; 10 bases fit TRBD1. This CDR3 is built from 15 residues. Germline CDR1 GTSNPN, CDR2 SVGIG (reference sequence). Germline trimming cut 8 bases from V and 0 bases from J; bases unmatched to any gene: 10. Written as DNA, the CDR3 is TGTGCCAGTTCCGGGACAGGGGTCCCCTCCTACGAGCAGTACTTC. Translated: CASSGTGVPSYEQYF. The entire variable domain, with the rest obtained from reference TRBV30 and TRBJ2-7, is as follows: SQTIHQWPATLVQPVGSPLSLECTVEGTSNPNLYWYRQAAGRGLQLLFYSVGIGQISSEVPQNLSASRPQDRQFILSSKKLLLSDSGFYLCASSGTGVPSYEQYFGPGTRLTVT.

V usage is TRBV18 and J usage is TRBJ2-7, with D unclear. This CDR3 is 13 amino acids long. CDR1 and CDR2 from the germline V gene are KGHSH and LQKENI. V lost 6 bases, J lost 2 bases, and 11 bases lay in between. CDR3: CASSREVTYEQYF. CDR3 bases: TGTGCCAGCTCCCGAGAAGTTACCTACGAGCAGTACTTC.

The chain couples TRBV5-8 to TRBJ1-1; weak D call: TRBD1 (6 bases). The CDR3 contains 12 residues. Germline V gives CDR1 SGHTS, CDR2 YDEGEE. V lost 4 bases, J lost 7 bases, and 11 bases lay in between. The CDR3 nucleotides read TGTGCCAGCAGCCGAGGGGGGGTTGAAGCTTTCTTT. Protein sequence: CASSRGGVEAFF.

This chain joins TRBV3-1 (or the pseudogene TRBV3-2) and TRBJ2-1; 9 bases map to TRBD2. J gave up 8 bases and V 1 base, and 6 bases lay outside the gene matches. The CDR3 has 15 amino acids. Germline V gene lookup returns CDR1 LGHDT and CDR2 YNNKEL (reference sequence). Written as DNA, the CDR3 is TGTGCCAGCAGCCAAGGAATAGCGGGAGAGGATGAGCAGTTCTTC. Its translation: CASSQGIAGEDEQFF.

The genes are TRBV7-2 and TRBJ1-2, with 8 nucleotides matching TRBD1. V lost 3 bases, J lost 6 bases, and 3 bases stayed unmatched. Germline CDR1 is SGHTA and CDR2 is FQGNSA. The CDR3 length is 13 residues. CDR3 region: CASSLDRVNGYTF. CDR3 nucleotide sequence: TGTGCCAGCAGCTTGGACAGGGTAAATGGCTACACCTTC.

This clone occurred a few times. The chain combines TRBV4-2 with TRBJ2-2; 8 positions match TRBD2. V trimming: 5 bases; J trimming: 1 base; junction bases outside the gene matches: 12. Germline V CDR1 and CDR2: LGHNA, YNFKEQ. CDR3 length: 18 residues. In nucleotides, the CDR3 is TGTGCCAGCAGCTTAAGGTCCTCCGGGAGGGGGAACACCGGGGAGCTGTTTTTT. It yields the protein CASSLRSSGRGNTGELFF.

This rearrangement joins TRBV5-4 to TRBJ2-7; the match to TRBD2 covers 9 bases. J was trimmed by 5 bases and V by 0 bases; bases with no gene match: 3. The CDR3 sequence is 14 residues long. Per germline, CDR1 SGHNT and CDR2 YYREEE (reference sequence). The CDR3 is CASSLGGREDEQYF. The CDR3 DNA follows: TGTGCCAGCAGCTTGGGCGGGAGGGAGGACGAGCAGTACTTC.

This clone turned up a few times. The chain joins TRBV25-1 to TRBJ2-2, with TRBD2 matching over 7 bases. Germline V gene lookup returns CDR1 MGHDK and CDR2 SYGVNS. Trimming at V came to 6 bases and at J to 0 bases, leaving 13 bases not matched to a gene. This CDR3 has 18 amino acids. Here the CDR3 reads CASSRDYSIVANTGELFF. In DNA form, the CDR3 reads TGTGCCAGCAGCCGGGACTACAGTATAGTCGCGAACACCGGGGAGCTGTTTTTT.

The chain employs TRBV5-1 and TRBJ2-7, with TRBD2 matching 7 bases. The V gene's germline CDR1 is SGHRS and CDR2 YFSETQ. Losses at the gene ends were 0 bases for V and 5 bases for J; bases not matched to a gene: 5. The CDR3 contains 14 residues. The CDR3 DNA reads TGCGCCAGCAGCTTGGAAGCGGGATTGAACGAGCAGTACTTC. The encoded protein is CASSLEAGLNEQYF.

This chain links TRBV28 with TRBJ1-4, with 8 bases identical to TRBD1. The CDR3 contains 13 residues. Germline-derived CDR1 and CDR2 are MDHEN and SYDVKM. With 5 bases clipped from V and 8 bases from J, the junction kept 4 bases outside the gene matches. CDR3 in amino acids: CASSGQGREKLFF. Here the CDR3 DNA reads TGTGCCAGCAGTGGACAGGGCCGCGAAAAACTGTTTTTT. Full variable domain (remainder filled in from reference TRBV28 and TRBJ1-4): DVKVTQSSRYLVKRTGEKVFLECVQDMDHENMFWYRQDPGLGLRLIYFSYDVKMKEKGDIPEGYSVSREKKERFSLILESASTNQTSMYLCASSGQGREKLFFGSGTQLSVL.

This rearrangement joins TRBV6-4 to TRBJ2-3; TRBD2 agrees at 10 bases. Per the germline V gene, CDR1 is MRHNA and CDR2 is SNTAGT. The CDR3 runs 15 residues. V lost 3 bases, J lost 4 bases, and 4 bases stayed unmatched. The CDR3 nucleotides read TGTGCCAGCAGTGATGAGCGGGAGGGCGCAGATACGCAGTATTTT. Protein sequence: CASSDEREGADTQYF.

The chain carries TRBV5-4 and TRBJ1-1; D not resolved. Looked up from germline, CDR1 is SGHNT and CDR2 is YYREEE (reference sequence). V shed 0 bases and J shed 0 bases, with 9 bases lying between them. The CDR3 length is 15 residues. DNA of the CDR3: TGTGCCAGCAGCTTGGCCCCGCCTATGAACACTGAAGCTTTCTTT. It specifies CASSLAPPMNTEAFF. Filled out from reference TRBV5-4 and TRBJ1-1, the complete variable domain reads ETGVTQSPTHLIKTRGQQVTLRCSSQSGHNTVSWYQQALGQGPQFIFQYYREEENGRGNFPPRFSGLQFPNYSSELNVNALELDDSALYLCASSLAPPMNTEAFFGQGTRLTVV.

CDR3 nucleotide sequence: TGTGCCAGCAGCTTATTCCGGGACAGGGTCTACGAGCAGTACTTC. It translates to CASSLFRDRVYEQYF. This chain uses TRBV7-9 with TRBJ2-7, with 9 bases that match TRBD1. Germline assignment: CDR1 SEHNR and CDR2 FQNEAQ (reference sequence). V trimming: 2 bases; J trimming: 3 bases; junction bases outside the gene matches: 5. There are 15 residues in the CDR3.

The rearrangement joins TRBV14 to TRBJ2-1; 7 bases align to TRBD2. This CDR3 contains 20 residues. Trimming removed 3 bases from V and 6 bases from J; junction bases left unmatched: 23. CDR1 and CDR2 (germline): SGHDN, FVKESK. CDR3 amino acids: CASSHRWELAEFTGGNEQFF. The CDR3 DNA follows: TGTGCCAGCAGCCACAGATGGGAGCTAGCGGAATTTACGGGGGGCAATGAGCAGTTCTTC. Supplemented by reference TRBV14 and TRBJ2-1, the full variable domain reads EAGVTQFPSHSVIEKGQTVTLRCDPISGHDNLYWYRRVMGKEIKFLLHFVKESKQDESGMPNNRFLAERTGGTYSTLKVQPAELEDSGVYFCASSHRWELAEFTGGNEQFFGPGTRLTVL.

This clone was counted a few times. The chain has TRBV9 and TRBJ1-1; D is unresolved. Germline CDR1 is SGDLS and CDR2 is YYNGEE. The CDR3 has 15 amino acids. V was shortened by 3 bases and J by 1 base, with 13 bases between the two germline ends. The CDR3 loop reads CASSDVTEANTEAFF. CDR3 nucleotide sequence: TGTGCCAGCAGCGATGTTACTGAGGCGAACACTGAAGCTTTCTTT.

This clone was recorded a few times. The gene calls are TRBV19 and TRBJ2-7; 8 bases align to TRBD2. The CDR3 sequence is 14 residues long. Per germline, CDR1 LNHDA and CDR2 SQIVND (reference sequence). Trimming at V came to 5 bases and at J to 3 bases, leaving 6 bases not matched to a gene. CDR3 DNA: TGTGCCAGTAGTCCGCGGGGGGCGGTCTACGAGCAGTACTTC. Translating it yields CASSPRGAVYEQYF.

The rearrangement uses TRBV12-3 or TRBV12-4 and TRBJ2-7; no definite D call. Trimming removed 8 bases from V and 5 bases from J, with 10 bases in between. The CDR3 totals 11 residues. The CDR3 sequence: CASGVFNEQYF. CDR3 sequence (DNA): TGTGCCAGCGGAGTCTTCAACGAGCAGTACTTC.

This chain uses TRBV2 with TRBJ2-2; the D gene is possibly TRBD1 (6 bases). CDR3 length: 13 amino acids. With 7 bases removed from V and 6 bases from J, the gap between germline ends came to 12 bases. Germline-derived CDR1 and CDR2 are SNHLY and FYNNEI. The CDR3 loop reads CASNREGAGELFF. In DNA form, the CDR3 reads TGTGCCAGCAACAGGGAAGGTGCCGGGGAGCTGTTTTTT.

The CDR3 reads CASSWDRRNSPLHF. CDR3 DNA sequence: TGTGCCAGCAGCTGGGACAGGCGAAATTCACCCCTCCACTTT. V usage is TRBV27 and J usage is TRBJ1-6; 8 positions agree with TRBD1. The CDR3 extends over 14 amino acids. With V trimmed by 6 bases and J by 7 bases, 5 bases remained unmatched. The germline V gene has CDR1 MNHEY and CDR2 SMNVEV (reference sequence).

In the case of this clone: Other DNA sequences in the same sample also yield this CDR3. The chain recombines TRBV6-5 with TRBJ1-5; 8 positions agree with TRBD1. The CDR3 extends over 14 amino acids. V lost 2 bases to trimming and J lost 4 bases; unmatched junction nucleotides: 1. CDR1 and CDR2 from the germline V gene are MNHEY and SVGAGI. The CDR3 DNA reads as TGTGCCAGCAGTTACGGACAGGGAAATCAGCCCCAGCATTTT. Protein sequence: CASSYGQGNQPQHF.

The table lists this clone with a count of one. In nucleotides, the CDR3 is TGCGCCAGCACTATGACAGGGCCGGACTATGGCTACACCTTC. Its protein product is CASTMTGPDYGYTF. V and J are TRBV10-1 and TRBJ1-2, with 7 nucleotides matching TRBD1. This CDR3 has 14 amino acids. V was pared by 7 bases and J by 3 bases, with 8 bases of the junction left unmatched. CDR1 is WNHNN, CDR2 SYGVQD, per germline (reference sequence).

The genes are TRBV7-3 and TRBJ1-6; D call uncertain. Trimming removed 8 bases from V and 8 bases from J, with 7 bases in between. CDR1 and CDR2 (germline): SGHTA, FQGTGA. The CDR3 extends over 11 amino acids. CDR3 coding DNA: TGTGCCAGCCCTCTCTATTCACCCCTCCACTTT. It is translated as CASPLYSPLHF.

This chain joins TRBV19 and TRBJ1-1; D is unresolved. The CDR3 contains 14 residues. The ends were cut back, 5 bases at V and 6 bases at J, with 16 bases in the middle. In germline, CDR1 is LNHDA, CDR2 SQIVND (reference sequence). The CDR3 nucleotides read TGTGCCAGTAGTTCCGTAGGGAGGTACGCTGAAGCTTTCTTT. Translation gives CASSSVGRYAEAFF.

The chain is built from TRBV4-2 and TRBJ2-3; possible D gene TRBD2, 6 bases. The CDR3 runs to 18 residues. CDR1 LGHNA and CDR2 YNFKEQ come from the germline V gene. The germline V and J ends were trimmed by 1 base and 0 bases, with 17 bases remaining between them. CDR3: CASSQGGLGGTSTDTQYF. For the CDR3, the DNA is TGTGCCAGCAGCCAAGGAGGGCTCGGGGGAACTAGCACAGATACGCAGTATTTT.

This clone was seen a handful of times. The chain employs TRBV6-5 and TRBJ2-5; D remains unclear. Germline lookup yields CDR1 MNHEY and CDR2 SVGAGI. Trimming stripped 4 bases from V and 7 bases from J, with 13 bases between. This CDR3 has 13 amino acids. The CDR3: CASSSSGLGTQYF. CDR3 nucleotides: TGTGCCAGCAGTTCCTCCGGGTTGGGGACCCAGTACTTC.